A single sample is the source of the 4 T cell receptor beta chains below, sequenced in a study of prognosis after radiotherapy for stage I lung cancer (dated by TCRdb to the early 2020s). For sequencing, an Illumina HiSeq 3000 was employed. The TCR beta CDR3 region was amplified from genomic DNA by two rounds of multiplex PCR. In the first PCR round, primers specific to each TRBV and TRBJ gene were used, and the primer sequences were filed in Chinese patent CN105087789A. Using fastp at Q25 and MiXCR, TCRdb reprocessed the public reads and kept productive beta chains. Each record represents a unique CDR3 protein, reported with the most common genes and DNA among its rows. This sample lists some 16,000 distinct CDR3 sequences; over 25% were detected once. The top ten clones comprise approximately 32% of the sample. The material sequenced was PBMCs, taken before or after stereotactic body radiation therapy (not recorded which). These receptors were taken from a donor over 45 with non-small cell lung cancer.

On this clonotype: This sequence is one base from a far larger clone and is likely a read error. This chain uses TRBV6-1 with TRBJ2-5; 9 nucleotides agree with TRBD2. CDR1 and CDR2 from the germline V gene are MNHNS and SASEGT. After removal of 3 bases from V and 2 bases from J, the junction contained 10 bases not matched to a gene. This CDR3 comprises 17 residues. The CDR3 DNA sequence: TGTGCCAGCAGTGAGCCAATGGGGACTAGCACTCAAGAGACCCAGTACTTC. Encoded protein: CASSEPMGTSTQETQYF.

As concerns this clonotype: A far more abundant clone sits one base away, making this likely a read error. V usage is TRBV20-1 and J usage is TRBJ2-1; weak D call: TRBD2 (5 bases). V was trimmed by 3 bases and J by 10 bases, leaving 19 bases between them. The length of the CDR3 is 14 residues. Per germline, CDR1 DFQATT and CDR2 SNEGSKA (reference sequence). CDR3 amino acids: CSASADFLRYEQFF. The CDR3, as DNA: TGCAGTGCTAGCGCGGACTTTCTCCGCTACGAGCAGTTCTTC.

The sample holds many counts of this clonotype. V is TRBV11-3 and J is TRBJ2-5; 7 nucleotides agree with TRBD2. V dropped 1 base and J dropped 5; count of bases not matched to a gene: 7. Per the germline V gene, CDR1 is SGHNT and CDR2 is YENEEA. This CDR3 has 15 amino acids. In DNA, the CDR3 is TGTGCCAGCAGCTTAGGGTTTCGGGAGGCGGAGACCCAGTACTTC. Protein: CASSLGFREAETQYF.

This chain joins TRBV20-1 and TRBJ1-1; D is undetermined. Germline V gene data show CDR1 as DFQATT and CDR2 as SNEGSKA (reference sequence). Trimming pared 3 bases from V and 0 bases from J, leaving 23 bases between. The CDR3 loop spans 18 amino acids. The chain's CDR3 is CSASLGEIQFVMNTEAFF. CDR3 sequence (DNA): TGCAGTGCTAGCCTAGGTGAAATTCAGTTCGTCATGAACACTGAAGCTTTCTTT.